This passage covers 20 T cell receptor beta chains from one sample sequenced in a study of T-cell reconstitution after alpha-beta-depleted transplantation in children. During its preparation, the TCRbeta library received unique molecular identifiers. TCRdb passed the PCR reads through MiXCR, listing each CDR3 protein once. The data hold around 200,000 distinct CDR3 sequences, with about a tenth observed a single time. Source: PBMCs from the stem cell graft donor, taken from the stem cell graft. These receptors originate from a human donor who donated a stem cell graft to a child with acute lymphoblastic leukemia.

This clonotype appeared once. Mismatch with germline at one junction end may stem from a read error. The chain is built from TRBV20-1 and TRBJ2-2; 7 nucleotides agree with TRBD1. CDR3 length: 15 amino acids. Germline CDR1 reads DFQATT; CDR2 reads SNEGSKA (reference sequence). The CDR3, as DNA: TGCAGTGATAGAGTCCCGAGGGGGCACACCGGGGAGCTGTTTTTT. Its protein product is CSDRVPRGHTGELFF.

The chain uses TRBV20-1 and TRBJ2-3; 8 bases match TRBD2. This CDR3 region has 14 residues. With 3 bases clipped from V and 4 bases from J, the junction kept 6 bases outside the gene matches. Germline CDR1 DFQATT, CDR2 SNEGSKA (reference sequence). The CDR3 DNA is TGCAGTGCTAGTAGCCGGGGGGGGGCAGATACGCAGTATTTT. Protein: CSASSRGGADTQYF.

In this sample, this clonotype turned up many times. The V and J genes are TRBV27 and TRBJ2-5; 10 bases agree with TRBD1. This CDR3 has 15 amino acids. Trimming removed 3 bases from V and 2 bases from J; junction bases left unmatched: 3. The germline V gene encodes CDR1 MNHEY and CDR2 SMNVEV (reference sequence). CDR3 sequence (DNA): TGTGCCAGCAGTTTCGGGACAGGGGCTCAAGAGACCCAGTACTTC. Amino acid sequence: CASSFGTGAQETQYF.

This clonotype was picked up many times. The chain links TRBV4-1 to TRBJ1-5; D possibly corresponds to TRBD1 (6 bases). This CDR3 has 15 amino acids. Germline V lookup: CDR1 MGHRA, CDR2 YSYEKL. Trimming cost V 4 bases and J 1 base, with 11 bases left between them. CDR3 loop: CASSRTGMSNQPQHF. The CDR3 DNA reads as TGCGCCAGCAGCCGTACAGGGATGAGCAATCAGCCCCAGCATTTT.

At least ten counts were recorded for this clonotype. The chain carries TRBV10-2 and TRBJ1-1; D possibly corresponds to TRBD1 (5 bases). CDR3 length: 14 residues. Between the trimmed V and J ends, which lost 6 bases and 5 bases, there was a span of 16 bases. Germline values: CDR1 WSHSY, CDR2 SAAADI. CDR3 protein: CASSPLGGDTEAFF. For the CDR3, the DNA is TGCGCCAGCAGCCCCCTCGGGGGGGATACTGAAGCTTTCTTT.

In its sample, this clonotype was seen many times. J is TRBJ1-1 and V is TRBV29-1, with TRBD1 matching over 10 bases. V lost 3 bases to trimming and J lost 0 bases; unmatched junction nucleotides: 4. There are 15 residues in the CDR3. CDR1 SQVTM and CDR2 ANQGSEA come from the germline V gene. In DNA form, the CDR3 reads TGCAGCGTTGACGGGGGACAGGGGATGAACACTGAAGCTTTCTTT. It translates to CSVDGGQGMNTEAFF.

CDR3 amino acids: CASSFRLTHPQGETQYF. The CDR3 DNA sequence: TGCGCCAGCAGCTTTCGACTCACACATCCCCAAGGGGAGACCCAGTACTTC. The V gene is TRBV5-1, the J gene TRBJ2-5; D unresolved. V lost 2 bases and J lost 5, with 22 bases in between. This CDR3 has 17 residues. Germline V gives CDR1 SGHRS, CDR2 YFSETQ.

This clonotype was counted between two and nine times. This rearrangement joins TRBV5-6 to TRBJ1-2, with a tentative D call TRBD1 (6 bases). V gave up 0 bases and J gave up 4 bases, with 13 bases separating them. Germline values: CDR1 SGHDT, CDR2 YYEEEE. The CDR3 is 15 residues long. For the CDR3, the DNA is TGTGCCAGCAGCTTGGTGGGGGCCCTACTCTATGGCTACACCTTC. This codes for CASSLVGALLYGYTF.

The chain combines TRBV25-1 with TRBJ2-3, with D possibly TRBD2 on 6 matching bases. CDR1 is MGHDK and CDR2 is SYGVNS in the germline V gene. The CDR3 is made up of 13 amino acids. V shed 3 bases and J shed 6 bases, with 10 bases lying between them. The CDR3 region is CASSDRGKDTQYF. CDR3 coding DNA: TGTGCCAGCAGTGATCGGGGGAAGGATACGCAGTATTTT.

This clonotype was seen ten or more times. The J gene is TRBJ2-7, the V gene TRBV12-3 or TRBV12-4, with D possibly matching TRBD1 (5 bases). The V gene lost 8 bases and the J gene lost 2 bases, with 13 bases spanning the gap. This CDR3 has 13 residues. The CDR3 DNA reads TGTGCCAGCCGAACAGGATCTACCTACGAGCAGTACTTC. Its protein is CASRTGSTYEQYF.

DNA of the CDR3: TGCAGCGTTGAAGGGGGTGTAGGGGCCAACGTCCTGACTTTC. It yields the protein CSVEGGVGANVLTF. The chain links TRBV29-1 to TRBJ2-6; D is unclear. Trimming removed 1 base at V and 4 bases at J, with 8 bases between. CDR1 and CDR2 from the germline V gene are SQVTM and ANQGSEA. There are 14 residues in the CDR3.

The chain's CDR3 is CASTSPRGYNEQFF. The CDR3, as DNA: TGTGCCAGCACATCACCCCGTGGTTACAATGAGCAGTTCTTC. The V gene is TRBV2, the J gene TRBJ2-1, with D unresolved. The CDR3 extends over 14 amino acids. The germline V gene encodes CDR1 SNHLY and CDR2 FYNNEI. V lost 7 bases and J lost 4, with 14 bases in between.

The CDR3 here is CSAGGEGATYEQYF. In nucleotides, the CDR3 is TGCAGTGCCGGAGGGGAGGGGGCAACTTACGAGCAGTACTTC. The chain recombines TRBV20-1 with TRBJ2-7; D tentatively fits TRBD1 or TRBD2 (7 bases each). V lost 6 bases and J 4 bases, leaving 19 bases between the germline ends. Germline values: CDR1 DFQATT, CDR2 SNEGSKA (reference sequence). The CDR3 runs 14 residues.

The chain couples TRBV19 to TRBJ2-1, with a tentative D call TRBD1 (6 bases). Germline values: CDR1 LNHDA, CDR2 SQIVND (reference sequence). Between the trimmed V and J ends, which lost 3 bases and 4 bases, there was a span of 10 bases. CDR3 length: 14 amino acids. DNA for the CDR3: TGTGCCAGTAGTATCGGACAGCTTTACAATGAGCAGTTCTTC. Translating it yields CASSIGQLYNEQFF.

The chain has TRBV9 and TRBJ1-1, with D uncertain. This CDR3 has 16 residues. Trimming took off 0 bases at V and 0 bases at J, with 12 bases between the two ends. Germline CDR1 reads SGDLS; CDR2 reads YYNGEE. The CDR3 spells CASSVDVGYMNTEAFF. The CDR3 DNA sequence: TGTGCCAGCAGCGTAGACGTTGGATACATGAACACTGAAGCTTTCTTT.

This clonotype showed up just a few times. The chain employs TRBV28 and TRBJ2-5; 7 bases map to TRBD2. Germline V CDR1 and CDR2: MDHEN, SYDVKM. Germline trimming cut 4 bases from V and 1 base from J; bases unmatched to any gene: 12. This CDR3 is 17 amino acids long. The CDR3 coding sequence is TGTGCCAGCAGTTCCGGCTTTGGGGGGGACTTCCAAGAGACCCAGTACTTC. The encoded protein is CASSSGFGGDFQETQYF.

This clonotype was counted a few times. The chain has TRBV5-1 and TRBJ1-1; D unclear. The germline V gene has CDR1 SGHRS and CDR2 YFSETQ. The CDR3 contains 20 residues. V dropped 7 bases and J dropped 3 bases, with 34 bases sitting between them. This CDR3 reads CASVPAGFSLTKSADTEAFF. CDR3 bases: TGCGCCAGCGTTCCGGCAGGCTTTTCACTTACCAAAAGCGCGGACACTGAAGCTTTCTTT.

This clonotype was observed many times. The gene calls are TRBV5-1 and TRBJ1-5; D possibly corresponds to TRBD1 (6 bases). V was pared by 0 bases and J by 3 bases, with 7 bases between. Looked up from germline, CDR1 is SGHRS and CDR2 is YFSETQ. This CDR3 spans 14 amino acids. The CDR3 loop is CASSLGQANQPQHF. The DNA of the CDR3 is TGCGCCAGCAGCTTGGGACAGGCCAATCAGCCCCAGCATTTT.

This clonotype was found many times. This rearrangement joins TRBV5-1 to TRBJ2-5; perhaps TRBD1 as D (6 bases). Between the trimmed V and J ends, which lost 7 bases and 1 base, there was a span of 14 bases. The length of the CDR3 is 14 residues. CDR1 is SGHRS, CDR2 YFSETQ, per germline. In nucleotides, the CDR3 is TGCGCCAGCTCCACAACAGGGTTCCAAGAGACCCAGTACTTC. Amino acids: CASSTTGFQETQYF.

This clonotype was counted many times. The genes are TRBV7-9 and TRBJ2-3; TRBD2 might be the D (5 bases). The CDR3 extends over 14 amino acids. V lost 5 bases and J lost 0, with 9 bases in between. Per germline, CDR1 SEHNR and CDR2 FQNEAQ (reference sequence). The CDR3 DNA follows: TGTGCCAGCAGCCAAGAGCGGAGCACAGATACGCAGTATTTT. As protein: CASSQERSTDTQYF.